This T cell receptor (beta chain) was sequenced for a study of cytomegalovirus exposure and HLA in healthy donors. At the level of the study: Prior work identified around 110 million unique TCR beta sequences in approximately 180 million T cells. The Caucasian-associated ancestry cluster contained 81% of the 398 genotyped donors.

Primers: 60 Vbeta forward and 13 Jbeta reverse. In the original analysis: Some 10 million of the about 80 million unique TCR beta chains counted in a later analysis were shared. TCRdb's copy holds only in-frame clones and misses some; the assay was immunoSEQ multiplex PCR. The V and J calls and clone size were taken over from that table, and D and trimming were inferred from the DNA. The table records 150,000 to 200,000 clones, over 60% of them present only once. The CDR3 consists of 15 residues. J was trimmed by 0 bases and V by 2 bases; bases with no gene match: 0. CDR1 and CDR2 from the germline V gene are MGHRA and YSYEKL.

This chain uses TRBV4-1 with TRBJ2-1; TRBD2 aligns across 8 bases. What was sequenced was PBMCs. The receptor was isolated from a woman aged 30 to 39 in good health and CMV-seronegative. The CDR3, as DNA: TGCGCCAGCAGCCAACGGGGGGGCTCCTACAATGAGCAGTTCTTC. Its protein is CASSQRGGSYNEQFF.